The rows below give T cell receptor beta chains drawn from one sample of a study of shared clonotypes between healthy human individuals. Libraries were prepared by immunoSEQ multiplex PCR; TCRdb keeps only in-frame clonotypes and omits some of them. The table shows hundreds of thousands of clones, with roughly 70% occurring only once. Input material: memory CD4+ T cells sorted from blood. These receptor sequences come from a woman aged 30 to 39 in good health. CDR3s include the opening cysteine and the closing phenylalanine or tryptophan. The order of the fields is J gene, clone size, V gene, D gene, CDR3 protein, CDR3 DNA. A D gene is named only where the DNA matches it firmly. Size tells how often a clone was seen (once, few, many) or the class of an expanded clone, and some rows leave it out.

TRBJ2-7,NA,TRBV6-5,NA,CASRPEGLGTYEQYF,TGTGCCAGCAGACCCGAAGGGCTGGGAACCTACGAGCAGTACTTC
TRBJ1-3,NA,TRBV19,NA,CASTRGASGNTIYF,TGTGCCAGTACGAGGGGAGCCTCTGGAAACACCATATATTTT
TRBJ1-5,many,TRBV19,NA,CASSRGGDRGNQPQHF,TGTGCCAGTAGCAGGGGAGGCGATCGAGGCAATCAGCCCCAGCATTTT
TRBJ1-4,NA,TRBV28,NA,CASSLQAGGEKLFF,TGTGCCAGCAGTTTGCAGGCGGGCGGTGAAAAACTGTTTTTT
TRBJ1-2,NA,TRBV28,NA,CASSDPGKGNYGYTF,TGTGCCAGCAGCGATCCAGGGAAGGGGAACTATGGCTACACCTTC
TRBJ1-6,NA,TRBV25-1,TRBD1,CASSEWRQGQVNSPLHF,TGTGCCAGCAGTGAATGGCGACAGGGTCAGGTTAATTCACCCCTCCACTTT
TRBJ1-1,NA,TRBV7-9,NA,CASSSLMYTEAFF,TGTGCCAGCAGCTCCCTCATGTACACTGAAGCTTTCTTT
TRBJ1-3,NA,TRBV28,NA,CASSVRNGDTIYF,TGTGCCAGCAGTGTCCGAAATGGAGACACCATATATTTT
TRBJ2-1,NA,TRBV5-1,TRBD2,CASSGGTGTSADNEQFF,TGCGCCAGCAGCGGGGGAACCGGGACTAGCGCAGACAATGAGCAGTTCTTC
TRBJ1-2,NA,TRBV27,TRBD1,CASRLNRGLEGYTF,TGTGCCAGCAGACTGAACAGGGGGCTGGAGGGCTACACCTTC
TRBJ2-2,NA,TRBV6-6,NA,CASSQDYPGGGELFF,TGTGCCAGCAGCCAGGACTACCCGGGCGGCGGGGAGCTGTTTTTT